This is a list of T cell receptor beta chains from one sample in a study of T cells in Graves' hyperthyroidism and ophthalmopathy. From the multiplex PCR reads, TCRdb called clonotypes with MiXCR, one entry per CDR3 protein. The sample lists approximately 510,000 distinct CDR3 sequences, around 20% occurring once. Sample: blood. The receptor set was obtained from a man between 18 and 29 years old with Graves' hyperthyroidism. Each CDR3 is given with its conserved first and last residue. D genes are given only for firm matches. Clone size is given for some rows only: seen once, a few or many times, or a class if the clone is expanded.

size: .; J: TRBJ1-5; V: TRBV11-2; D: TRBD1; DNA: TGTGCCAGCAGCTTCCACGGGACAGGGGGGGAGCCCCAGCATTTT; CDR3: CASSFHGTGGEPQHF
size: few; J: TRBJ1-2; V: TRBV29-1; D: TRBD1; DNA: TGCAGCGTGCGGGACAGCTATGGCTACACCTTC; CDR3: CSVRDSYGYTF
size: many; J: TRBJ2-7; V: TRBV13; D: TRBD1; DNA: TGTGCCAGCAGCTTAGGGGGGACAGCCTACGAGCAGTACTTC; CDR3: CASSLGGTAYEQYF
size: many; J: TRBJ2-5; V: TRBV20-1; D: TRBD2; DNA: TGCAGTGCGAGATCCGGAGGACTAGCGGCTCAAGAGACCCAGTACTTC; CDR3: CSARSGGLAAQETQYF
size: few; J: TRBJ2-5; V: TRBV12-3/TRBV12-4; D: .; DNA: TGTGCCAGCAGCCGAGTGGGAGAAGAGACCCAGTACTTC; CDR3: CASSRVGEETQYF
size: many; J: TRBJ2-4; V: TRBV6-1; D: .; DNA: TGTGCCAGCAGTACCCCCCGACATACCCTAGCCAAAAACATTCAGTACTTC; CDR3: CASSTPRHTLAKNIQYF
size: .; J: TRBJ1-1; V: TRBV2; D: .; DNA: TGTGCCAGCAGTGAGGACAGCGGGATGAACACTGAAGCTTTCTTT; CDR3: CASSEDSGMNTEAFF
size: many; J: TRBJ2-5; V: TRBV20-1; D: .; DNA: TGCAGTGCTAGTAAGAACCTAGGGTTCCAAGAGACCCAGTACTTC; CDR3: CSASKNLGFQETQYF
size: .; J: TRBJ2-5; V: TRBV19; D: .; DNA: TGTGCCAGTAGTATAAAGGCCGGGGAGACCCAGTACTTC; CDR3: CASSIKAGETQYF
size: few; J: TRBJ1-2; V: TRBV5-1; D: .; DNA: TGCGCCAGCAGCTTGGAGGGGTTTTTCGGGACTAACTATGGCTACACCTTC; CDR3: CASSLEGFFGTNYGYTF
size: .; J: TRBJ2-2; V: TRBV27; D: TRBD2; DNA: TGTGCCAGCAGTTTATCTGGACTAGCGGGGGGCAACACCGGGGAGCTGTTTTTT; CDR3: CASSLSGLAGGNTGELFF
size: .; J: TRBJ2-2; V: TRBV6-5; D: .; DNA: TGTGCCAGCAGTTACCGGGAACCCGGGGAGCTGTTTTTT; CDR3: CASSYREPGELFF
size: .; J: TRBJ2-2; V: TRBV20-1; D: .; DNA: TGCAGTGCTAGAGATCGGAGGATGAGCACCGGGGAGCTGTTTTTT; CDR3: CSARDRRMSTGELFF
size: .; J: TRBJ2-7; V: TRBV4-2; D: .; DNA: TGTGCCAGCAGCCAAGTGGACAGAGAACCCTCCTACGAGCAGTACTTC; CDR3: CASSQVDREPSYEQYF
size: many; J: TRBJ1-1; V: TRBV20-1; D: TRBD1; DNA: TGCAGTGCTATTGGACAGGGGGAAACTGAAGCTTTCTTT; CDR3: CSAIGQGETEAFF
size: many; J: TRBJ1-1; V: TRBV30; D: .; DNA: TGTGCCTGGAGTGTACTGGTCACTGAAGCTTTCTTT; CDR3: CAWSVLVTEAFF
size: many; J: TRBJ2-4; V: TRBV5-1; D: .; DNA: TGCGCCAGCAGCTTGGACAGGGACATTCAGTACTTC; CDR3: CASSLDRDIQYF
size: .; J: TRBJ1-1; V: TRBV6-1; D: TRBD1; DNA: TGTGCCAGCAGTGCTACAGGGGGCCCTGAAGCTTTCTTT; CDR3: CASSATGGPEAFF
size: .; J: TRBJ1-1; V: TRBV5-5; D: .; DNA: TGTGCCAGCAGCTTGACAGGGCGGGGGTGGACTGAAGCTTTCTTT; CDR3: CASSLTGRGWTEAFF
size: few; J: TRBJ1-1; V: TRBV13; D: .; DNA: TGTGCCAGCGTTCGGAGCAGGTGGAACACTGAAGCTTTCTTT; CDR3: CASVRSRWNTEAFF